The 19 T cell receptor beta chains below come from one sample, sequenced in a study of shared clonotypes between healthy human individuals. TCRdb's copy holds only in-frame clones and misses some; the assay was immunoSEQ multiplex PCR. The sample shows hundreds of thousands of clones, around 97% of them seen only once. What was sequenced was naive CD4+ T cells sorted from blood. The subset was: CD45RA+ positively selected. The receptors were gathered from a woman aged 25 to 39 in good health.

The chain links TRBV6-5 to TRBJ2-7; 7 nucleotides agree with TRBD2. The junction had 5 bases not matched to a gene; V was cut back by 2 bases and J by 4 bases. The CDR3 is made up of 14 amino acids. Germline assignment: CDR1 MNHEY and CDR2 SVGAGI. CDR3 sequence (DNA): TGTGCCAGCAGTTACAGGACCGGGGGGTACGAGCAGTACTTC. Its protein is CASSYRTGGYEQYF.

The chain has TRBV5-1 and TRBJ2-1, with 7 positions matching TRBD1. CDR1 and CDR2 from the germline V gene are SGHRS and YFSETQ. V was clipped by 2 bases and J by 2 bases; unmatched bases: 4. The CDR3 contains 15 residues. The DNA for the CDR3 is TGCGCCAGCAGCTTCGGGACAGTGACCTACAATGAGCAGTTCTTC. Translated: CASSFGTVTYNEQFF.

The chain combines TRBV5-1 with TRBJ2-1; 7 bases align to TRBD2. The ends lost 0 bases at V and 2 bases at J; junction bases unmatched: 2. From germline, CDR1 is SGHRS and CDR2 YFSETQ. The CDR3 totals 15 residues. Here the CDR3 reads CASSLDGTTYNEQFF. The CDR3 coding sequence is TGCGCCAGCAGCTTGGACGGGACTACCTACAATGAGCAGTTCTTC.

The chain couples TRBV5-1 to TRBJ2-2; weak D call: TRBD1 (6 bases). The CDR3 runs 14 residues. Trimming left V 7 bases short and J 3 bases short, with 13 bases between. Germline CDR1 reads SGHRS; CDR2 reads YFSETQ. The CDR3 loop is CASGRTDYTGELFF. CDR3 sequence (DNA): TGCGCCAGCGGAAGGACAGACTACACCGGGGAGCTGTTTTTT.

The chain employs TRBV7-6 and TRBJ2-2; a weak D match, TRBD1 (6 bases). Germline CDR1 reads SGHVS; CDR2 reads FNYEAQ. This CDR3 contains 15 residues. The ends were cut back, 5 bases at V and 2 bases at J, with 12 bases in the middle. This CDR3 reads CASSPTQGNTGELFF. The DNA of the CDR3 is TGTGCCAGCAGCCCAACACAGGGAAACACCGGGGAGCTGTTTTTT.

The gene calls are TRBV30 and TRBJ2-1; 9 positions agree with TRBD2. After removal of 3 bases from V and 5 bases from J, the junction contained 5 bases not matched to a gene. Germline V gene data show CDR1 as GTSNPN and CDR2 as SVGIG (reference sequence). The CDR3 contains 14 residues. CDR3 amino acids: CAWSWSSGNNEQFF. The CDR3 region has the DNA TGTGCCTGGAGCTGGTCTAGCGGGAACAATGAGCAGTTCTTC. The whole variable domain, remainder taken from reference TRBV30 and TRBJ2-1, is SQTIHQWPATLVQPVGSPLSLECTVEGTSNPNLYWYRQAAGRGLQLLFYSVGIGQISSEVPQNLSASRPQDRQFILSSKKLLLSDSGFYLCAWSWSSGNNEQFFGPGTRLTVL.

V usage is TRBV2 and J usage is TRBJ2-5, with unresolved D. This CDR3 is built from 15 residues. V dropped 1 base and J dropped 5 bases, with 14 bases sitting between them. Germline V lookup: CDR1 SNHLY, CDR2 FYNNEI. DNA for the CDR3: TGTGCCAGCAGTGAAGTGGGTGCCCCTGCCGAGACCCAGTACTTC. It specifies CASSEVGAPAETQYF.

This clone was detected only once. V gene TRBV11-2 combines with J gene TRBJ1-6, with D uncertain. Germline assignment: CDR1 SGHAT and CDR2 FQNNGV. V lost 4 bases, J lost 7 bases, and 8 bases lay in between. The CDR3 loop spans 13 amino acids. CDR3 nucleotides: TGTGCCAGCAGCTGGGAGAGGAATTCACCCCTCCACTTT. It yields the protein CASSWERNSPLHF.

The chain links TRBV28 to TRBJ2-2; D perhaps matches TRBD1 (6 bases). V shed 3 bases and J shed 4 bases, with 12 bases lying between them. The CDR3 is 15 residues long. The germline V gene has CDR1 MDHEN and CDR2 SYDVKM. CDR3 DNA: TGTGCCAGCAGTTTTAACAGGGCCCTCACCGGGGAGCTGTTTTTT. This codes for CASSFNRALTGELFF.

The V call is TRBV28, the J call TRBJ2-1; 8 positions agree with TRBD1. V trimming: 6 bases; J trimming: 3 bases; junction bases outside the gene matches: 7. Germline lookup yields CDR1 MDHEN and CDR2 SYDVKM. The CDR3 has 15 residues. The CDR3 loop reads CASRPDRGFYNEQFF. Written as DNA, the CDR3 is TGTGCCAGCAGACCCGACAGGGGCTTCTACAATGAGCAGTTCTTC. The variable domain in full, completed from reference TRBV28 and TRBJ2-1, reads DVKVTQSSRYLVKRTGEKVFLECVQDMDHENMFWYRQDPGLGLRLIYFSYDVKMKEKGDIPEGYSVSREKKERFSLILESASTNQTSMYLCASRPDRGFYNEQFFGPGTRLTVL.

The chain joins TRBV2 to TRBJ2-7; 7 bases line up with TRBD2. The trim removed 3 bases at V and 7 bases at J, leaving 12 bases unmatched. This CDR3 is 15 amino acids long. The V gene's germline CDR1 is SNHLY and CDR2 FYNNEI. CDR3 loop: CASSEEGTGGGEQYF. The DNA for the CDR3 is TGTGCCAGCAGTGAGGAGGGGACGGGAGGTGGTGAGCAGTACTTC.

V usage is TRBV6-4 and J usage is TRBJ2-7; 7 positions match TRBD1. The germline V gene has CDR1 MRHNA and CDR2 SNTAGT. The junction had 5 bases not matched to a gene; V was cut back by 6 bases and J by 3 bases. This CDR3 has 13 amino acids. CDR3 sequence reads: CASSLRQGYEQYF. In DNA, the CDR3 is TGTGCCAGCAGCTTGAGACAGGGCTACGAGCAGTACTTC.

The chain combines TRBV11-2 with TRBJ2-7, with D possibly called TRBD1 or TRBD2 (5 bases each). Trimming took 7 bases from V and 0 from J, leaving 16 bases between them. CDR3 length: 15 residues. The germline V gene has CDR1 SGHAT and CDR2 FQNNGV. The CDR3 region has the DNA TGTGCCAGCACCTCTTACGGGACGATCTCCTACGAGCAGTACTTC. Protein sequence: CASTSYGTISYEQYF.

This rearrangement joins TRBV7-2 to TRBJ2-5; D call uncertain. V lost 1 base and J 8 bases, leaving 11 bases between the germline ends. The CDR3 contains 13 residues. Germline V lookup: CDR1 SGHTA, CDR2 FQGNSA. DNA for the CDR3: TGTGCCAGCAGCTTAGGACGCTGGCTTACCCAGTACTTC. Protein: CASSLGRWLTQYF.

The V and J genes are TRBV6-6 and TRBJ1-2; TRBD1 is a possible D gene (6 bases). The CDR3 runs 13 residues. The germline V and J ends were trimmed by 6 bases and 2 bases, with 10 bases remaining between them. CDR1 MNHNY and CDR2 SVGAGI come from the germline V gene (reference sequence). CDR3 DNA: TGTGCCAGCAGATCAGGGGACAACTATGGCTACACCTTC. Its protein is CASRSGDNYGYTF.

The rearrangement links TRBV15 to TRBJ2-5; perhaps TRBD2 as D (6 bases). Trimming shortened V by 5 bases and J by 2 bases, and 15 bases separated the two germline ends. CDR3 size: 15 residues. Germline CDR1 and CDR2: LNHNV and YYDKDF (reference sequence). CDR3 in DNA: TGTGCCACCAGCGGGAGGTACAACGAGCAAGAGACCCAGTACTTC. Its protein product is CATSGRYNEQETQYF.

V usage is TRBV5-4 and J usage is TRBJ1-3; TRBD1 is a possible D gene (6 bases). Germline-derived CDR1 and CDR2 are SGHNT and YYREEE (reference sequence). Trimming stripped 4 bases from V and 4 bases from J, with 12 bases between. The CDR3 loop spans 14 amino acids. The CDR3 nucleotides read TGTGCCAGCAGCCAATCAGGGGTAGGAAACACCATATATTTT. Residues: CASSQSGVGNTIYF.

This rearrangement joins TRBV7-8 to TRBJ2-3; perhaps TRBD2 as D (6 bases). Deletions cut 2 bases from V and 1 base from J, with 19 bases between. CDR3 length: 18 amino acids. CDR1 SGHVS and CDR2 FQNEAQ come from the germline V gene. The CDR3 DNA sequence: TGTGCCAGCAGCTTACCGGTGGGACTTAAACAGGGCACAGATACGCAGTATTTT. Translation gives CASSLPVGLKQGTDTQYF.

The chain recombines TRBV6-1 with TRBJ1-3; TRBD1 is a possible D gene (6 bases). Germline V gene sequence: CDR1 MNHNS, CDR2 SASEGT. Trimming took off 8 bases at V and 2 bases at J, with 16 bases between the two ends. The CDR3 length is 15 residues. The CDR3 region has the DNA TGTGCCAGCTCTCAGGGAAAGGGGGCTGGAAACACCATATATTTT. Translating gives CASSQGKGAGNTIYF.